This TCR beta chain was sequenced for a study of cytomegalovirus exposure and HLA in healthy donors. On this clone: Its target is unknown.

Germline V CDR1 and CDR2: SGDLS, YYNGEE. The V end lost 0 bases, the J end lost 0 bases, and 10 bases lay between the germline ends. The CDR3 contains 16 residues. General observations from the study: Within a later analysis, the majority of CMV-associated TCR beta chains appeared HLA-restricted. Available immune exposure information was restricted to CMV serostatus only. A reported reduction in N-insertions relative to the 666-donor mean was seen in an Asian-associated ancestry cluster in a later analysis. Later work showed greater clonal expansion in HLA-associated TCR beta chains than in equally common others.

PCR employed 60 Vbeta and 13 Jbeta primers. Repertoires were generated with immunoSEQ multiplex PCR, while TCRdb's copy carries only in-frame clones and drops some. The profile covers approximately 160,000 clones, with more than 65% appearing a single time and approximately 2.8% taken by the ten largest. Specimen: PBMCs. This clonotype was obtained from a woman aged 35 to 49 in good health and CMV-seropositive. The chain joins TRBV9 to TRBJ2-1; D not resolved. The CDR3 spells CASSVEPHNSYNEQFF. In DNA, the CDR3 is TGTGCCAGCAGCGTAGAGCCTCATAACTCCTACAATGAGCAGTTCTTC.